The entry below describes one T cell receptor (beta chain). In germline, CDR1 is SGHTA, CDR2 FQGNSA. The CDR3 covers 14 residues. With 3 bases removed from V and 1 base from J, the gap between germline ends came to 9 bases. This entry is derived from a study of control samples from healthy donors and cancer patients. The method was immunoSEQ multiplex PCR; TCRdb's version includes in-frame clones alone and lacks a portion of them. This repertoire shows approximately 100,000 clones, roughly 89% found once; its top ten account for about 7.8%. The sequenced material came from blood. The TCR sequence derives from a man younger than 45 in good health. This sequence joins TRBV7-2 and TRBJ1-2; unclear D gene. The CDR3 sequence: CASSFHSYNYGYTF. The CDR3 DNA reads as TGTGCCAGCAGCTTCCACAGCTATAACTATGGCTACACCTTC.